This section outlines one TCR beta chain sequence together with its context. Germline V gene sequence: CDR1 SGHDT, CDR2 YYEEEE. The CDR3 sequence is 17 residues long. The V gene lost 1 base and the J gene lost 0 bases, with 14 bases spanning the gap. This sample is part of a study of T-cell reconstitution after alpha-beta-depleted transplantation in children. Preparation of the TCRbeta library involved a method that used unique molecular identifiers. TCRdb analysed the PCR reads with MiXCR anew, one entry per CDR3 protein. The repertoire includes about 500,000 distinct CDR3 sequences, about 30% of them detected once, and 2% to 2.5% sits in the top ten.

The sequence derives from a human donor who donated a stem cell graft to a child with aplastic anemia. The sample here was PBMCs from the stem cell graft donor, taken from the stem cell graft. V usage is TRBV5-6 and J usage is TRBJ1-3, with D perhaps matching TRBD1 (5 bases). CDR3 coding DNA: TGTGCCAGCAGCTTGACAGGACTCCCAATCTCTGGAAACACCATATATTTT. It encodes CASSLTGLPISGNTIYF.